Each of the 16 T cell receptor beta chains below was sequenced from the same sample in a study of blood T cell repertoires in COVID-19. The repertoire was sequenced with immunoSEQ multiplex PCR; TCRdb's copy has only in-frame clones and lacks some. In the table there are 97,000 or so clones, approximately 90% of which are singletons. Material for sequencing was peripheral blood. These receptor sequences come from a man in his fifties with active COVID-19.

The chain carries TRBV4-1 and TRBJ1-4, with D perhaps matching TRBD1 (6 bases). CDR3 length equals 13 residues. Germline values: CDR1 MGHRA, CDR2 YSYEKL. V lost 4 bases to trimming and J lost 8 bases, with 11 bases between them. The CDR3 coding sequence is TGCGCCAGCAGCCCAGGGGTTTCGGAAAAACTGTTTTTT. This codes for CASSPGVSEKLFF.

This clone was seen a single time. The chain carries TRBV24-1 and TRBJ2-3, with 16 bases that match TRBD2. CDR1 and CDR2 (germline): KGHDR, SFDVKD. J lost 5 bases, V lost 4 bases, and 8 bases had no gene match. This CDR3 spans 18 amino acids. CDR3 DNA sequence: TGTGCCACCAGTGACGTATTGGGACTAGCGGGGGGGCAAGATACGCAGTATTTT. Amino acids: CATSDVLGLAGGQDTQYF.

This clone was observed a single time. V is TRBV2 and J is TRBJ2-5; TRBD1 might be the D (5 bases). Trimming left V 7 bases short and J 1 base short, with 10 bases between. From germline, CDR1 is SNHLY and CDR2 FYNNEI. This CDR3 is 13 amino acids long. CDR3 DNA: TGTGCCAGCACCGGACACCTCCAAGAGACCCAGTACTTC. Its protein product is CASTGHLQETQYF.

The chain couples TRBV7-9 to TRBJ2-5, with TRBD2 as a possible D gene (6 bases). Trimming removed 5 bases at V and 3 bases at J, with 10 bases between. Germline CDR1 SEHNR, CDR2 FQNEAQ (reference sequence). The CDR3 runs to 13 residues. The CDR3 region is CASSRDLKETQYF. In nucleotides, the CDR3 is TGTGCCAGCAGCCGGGACTTAAAAGAGACCCAGTACTTC.

J is TRBJ2-1 and V is TRBV9; the D is unclear. CDR1 is SGDLS, CDR2 YYNGEE, per germline. The CDR3 has 16 residues. The V and J ends lost 3 bases and 0 bases respectively, with 13 bases between them. CDR3 region: CASSAPPSGSYNEQFF. The CDR3 DNA reads TGTGCCAGCAGCGCCCCCCCTAGTGGCTCCTACAATGAGCAGTTCTTC.

The chain joins TRBV6-1 to TRBJ1-5; weak D call: TRBD1 (6 bases). Trimming removed 1 base at V and 3 bases at J, with 10 bases between. CDR1 is MNHNS and CDR2 is SASEGT in the germline V gene. The CDR3 has 15 amino acids. The CDR3, as DNA: TGTGCCAGCAGTGAAGGGGGGCCCTTCAATCAGCCCCAGCATTTT. It yields the protein CASSEGGPFNQPQHF.

This chain uses TRBV12-3 or TRBV12-4 with TRBJ1-5, with a tentative D call TRBD1 (5 bases). This CDR3 is built from 13 residues. V was trimmed by 5 bases and J by 3 bases, leaving 8 bases between them. The CDR3 loop reads CASSGQVNQPQHF. CDR3 nucleotide sequence: TGTGCCAGCAGTGGACAAGTCAATCAGCCCCAGCATTTT.

Here the CDR3 DNA reads TGTGCCAGTAGTACCCCTTTAACAGGGGACTACACCTTC. Protein: CASSTPLTGDYTF. This chain connects TRBV19 to TRBJ1-2, with TRBD1 matching over 7 bases. The trim removed 4 bases at V and 10 bases at J, leaving 9 bases unmatched. The germline V gene encodes CDR1 LNHDA and CDR2 SQIVND (reference sequence). The CDR3 has 13 residues. Drawing the rest from reference TRBV19 and TRBJ1-2, the complete variable domain is DGGITQSPKYLFRKEGQNVTLSCEQNLNHDAMYWYRQDPGQGLRLIYYSQIVNDFQKGDIAEGYSVSREKKESFPLTVTSAQKNPTAFYLCASSTPLTGDYTFGSGTRLTVV.

CDR3 sequence (DNA): TGTGCCAGCACCACCCCTCCGGGGGAATCTTACTTC. This gives the protein CASTTPPGESYF. This rearrangement joins TRBV7-2 to TRBJ2-7, with D maybe TRBD2 (6 bases). Germline CDR1 SGHTA, CDR2 FQGNSA. Trimming took off 7 bases at V and 13 bases at J, with 20 bases between the two ends. This CDR3 comprises 12 residues.

The CDR3, as DNA: TGTGCCAGCAGCACGCAACCGGAGGCCCCCGTTGAGACCCAGTACTTC. Protein sequence: CASSTQPEAPVETQYF. This rearrangement joins TRBV7-6 to TRBJ2-5, with D maybe TRBD2 (5 bases). Germline loops: CDR1 SGHVS, CDR2 FNYEAQ. V was clipped by 5 bases and J by 5 bases, with 21 bases between them. The CDR3 length is 16 residues.

The J gene is TRBJ1-4, the V gene TRBV19; a weak D match, TRBD1 (6 bases). The CDR3 runs to 14 residues. Germline CDR1 reads LNHDA; CDR2 reads SQIVND (reference sequence). Deletions cut 7 bases from V and 10 bases from J, with 19 bases between. This chain's CDR3 is CASNNRDIKGKLFF. The CDR3 bases are TGTGCCAGTAATAACCGGGACATTAAGGGAAAACTGTTTTTT.

The CDR3 spells CASSYPPQETQYF. In DNA, the CDR3 is TGTGCCAGTAGTTATCCCCCCCAAGAGACCCAGTACTTC. J is TRBJ2-5 and V is TRBV19, with D hard to call. The CDR3 contains 13 residues. The V end lost 5 bases, the J end lost 1 base, and 8 bases lay between the germline ends. The germline V gene encodes CDR1 LNHDA and CDR2 SQIVND (reference sequence).

The V call is TRBV5-5, the J call TRBJ1-2; no clear D. The CDR3 is made up of 14 amino acids. Germline lookup yields CDR1 SGHKS and CDR2 YYEKEE (reference sequence). V dropped 1 base and J dropped 5 bases, with 12 bases sitting between them. CDR3 nucleotides: TGTGCCAGCAGCTTGTCTAAGGAGTATTATGGCTACACCTTC. Translation: CASSLSKEYYGYTF.

In DNA, the CDR3 is TGCGCCAGCAGCCAGACAGGGAGTAGCAATCAGCCCCAGCATTTT. It specifies CASSQTGSSNQPQHF. The chain recombines TRBV5-1 with TRBJ1-5; TRBD1 agrees at 7 bases. CDR1 is SGHRS, CDR2 YFSETQ, per germline. The CDR3 consists of 15 residues. Unmatched junction bases numbered 4, after V lost 4 bases and J lost 0 bases.

The V gene is TRBV29-1, the J gene TRBJ1-1; 8 bases align to TRBD1. Trimming removed 7 bases from V and 4 bases from J; junction bases left unmatched: 5. Germline V gene data show CDR1 as SQVTM and CDR2 as ANQGSEA. CDR3 length equals 12 residues. The CDR3 protein is CSGHRGSTEAFF. CDR3 nucleotide sequence: TGCAGCGGGCACAGGGGGTCCACTGAAGCTTTCTTT.

The V gene is TRBV5-5, the J gene TRBJ1-1, with 8 bases fitting TRBD1. The CDR3 consists of 15 residues. CDR1 is SGHKS, CDR2 YYEKEE, per germline (reference sequence). V lost 2 bases to trimming and J lost 0 bases; unmatched junction nucleotides: 3. The CDR3: CASSFGQGVNTEAFF. CDR3 DNA sequence: TGTGCCAGCAGCTTCGGACAGGGCGTGAACACTGAAGCTTTCTTT.